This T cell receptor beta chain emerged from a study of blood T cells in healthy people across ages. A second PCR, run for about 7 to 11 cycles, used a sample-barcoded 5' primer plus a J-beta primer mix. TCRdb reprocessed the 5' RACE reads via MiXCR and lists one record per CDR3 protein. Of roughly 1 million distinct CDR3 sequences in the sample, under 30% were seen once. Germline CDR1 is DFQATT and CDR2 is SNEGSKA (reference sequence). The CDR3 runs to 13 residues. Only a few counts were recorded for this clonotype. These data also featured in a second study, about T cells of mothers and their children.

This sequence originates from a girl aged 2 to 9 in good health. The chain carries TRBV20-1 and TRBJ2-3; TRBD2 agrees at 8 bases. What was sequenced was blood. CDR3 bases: TGCAGCCCGGACGGGGGGGTCACAGATACGCAGTATTTT. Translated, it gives CSPDGGVTDTQYF.